This TCR beta chain stems from a study of tumor and adjacent non-tumor tissue in lung cancer. At the level of the study: Patients comprised about a dozen adenocarcinoma, 2 squamous cell carcinoma and 1 small cell lung cancer. Samples averaged about 4.3 million productive TCRbeta reads each.

No cell sorting was done before RNA was extracted from the tissue. More than 3 cm separated this lung sample from the edge of the tumor. Newly diagnosed lung cancer patients had thoracic surgery in China, August–late 2014, without prior chemotherapy. Whole-study findings and limits: Tumor repertoires had a smaller top 100 clone share than normal lung.

This clonotype has ten or more counts. Its antigen is unknown. TCRbeta libraries were built with three rounds of nested PCR, modified from ARM-PCR. TCRdb passed the multiplex PCR reads through MiXCR, listing each CDR3 protein once. This sample has more than 85,000 distinct CDR3 sequences, with 65% found just once. CDR1 is SGHVS, CDR2 FQNEAQ, per germline. The CDR3 contains 15 residues. The germline V and J ends were trimmed by 4 bases and 10 bases, with 17 bases remaining between them. Sequenced sample: distant non-tumor lung tissue. The clonotype comes from a man younger than 40 with non-small cell lung cancer. The rearrangement joins TRBV7-8 to TRBJ1-6; TRBD1 is a possible D gene (6 bases). This chain's CDR3 is CASSSQGRSTSPLHF. The CDR3 region has the DNA TGTGCCAGCAGCTCCCAGGGGCGCTCAACCTCACCCCTCCACTTT.